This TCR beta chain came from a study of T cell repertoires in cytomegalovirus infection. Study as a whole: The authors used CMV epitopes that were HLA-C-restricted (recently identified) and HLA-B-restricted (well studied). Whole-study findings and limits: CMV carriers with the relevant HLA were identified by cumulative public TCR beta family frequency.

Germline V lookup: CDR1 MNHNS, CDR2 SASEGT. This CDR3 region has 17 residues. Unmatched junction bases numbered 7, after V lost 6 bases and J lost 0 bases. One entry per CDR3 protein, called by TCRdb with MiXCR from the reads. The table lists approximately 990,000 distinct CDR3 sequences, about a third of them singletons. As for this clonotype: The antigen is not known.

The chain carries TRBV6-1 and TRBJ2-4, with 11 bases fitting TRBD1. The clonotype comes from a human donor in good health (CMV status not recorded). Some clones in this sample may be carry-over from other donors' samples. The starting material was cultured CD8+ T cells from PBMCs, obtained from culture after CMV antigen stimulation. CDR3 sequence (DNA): TGTGCCAGCAGGGGACAGGGGGTAGAACTAGCCAAAAACATTCAGTACTTC. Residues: CASRGQGVELAKNIQYF.